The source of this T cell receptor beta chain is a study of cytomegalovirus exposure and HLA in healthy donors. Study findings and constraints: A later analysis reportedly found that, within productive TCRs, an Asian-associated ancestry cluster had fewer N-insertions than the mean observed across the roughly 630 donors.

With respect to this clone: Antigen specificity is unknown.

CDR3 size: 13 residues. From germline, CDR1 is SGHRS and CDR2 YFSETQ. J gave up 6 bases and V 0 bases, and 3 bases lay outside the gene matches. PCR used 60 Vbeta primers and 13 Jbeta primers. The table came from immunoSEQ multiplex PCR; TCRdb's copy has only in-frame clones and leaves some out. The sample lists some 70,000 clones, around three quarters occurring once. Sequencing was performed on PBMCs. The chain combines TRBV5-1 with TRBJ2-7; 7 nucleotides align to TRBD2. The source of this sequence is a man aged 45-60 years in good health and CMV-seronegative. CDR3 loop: CASSLAGGFEQYF. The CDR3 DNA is TGCGCCAGCAGCTTGGCGGGAGGTTTCGAGCAGTACTTC.